This T cell receptor (beta chain) stems from a study of technical replicates of blood from a few donors. Measured with immunoSEQ multiplex PCR; TCRdb has only the in-frame clones, and not every one. The repertoire holds 75,000 to 100,000 clones, about 95% seen once, with more than 0.2% in the top ten. Germline CDR1 and CDR2: SGHRS and YFSETQ. V gave up 6 bases and J gave up 1 base, with 13 bases separating them. CDR3 length: 14 amino acids. The chain links TRBV5-1 to TRBJ1-1; maybe TRBD1 (5 bases). This TCR was sampled from a human donor in good health. Sequenced input: T cells isolated from PBMCs. The CDR3 region is CASKYGGPNTEAFF. The CDR3 coding sequence is TGCGCCAGCAAGTACGGGGGACCGAACACTGAAGCTTTCTTT.